This T cell receptor beta chain was found in a study of blood T cells in healthy people across ages. General study findings and limits: PBMCs that were unsorted prevented a conclusive naive versus antigen-experienced comparison.

Then a second PCR, running about 7 to 11 cycles, was carried out with a sample-barcoded 5' primer and a J-beta primer mix. MiXCR, run by TCRdb on the 5' RACE reads, gives a single entry per CDR3 protein. The sample includes around 800,000 distinct CDR3 sequences, roughly 24% of them seen just once. This clonotype turned up a few times. Antigen unknown. CDR3 length equals 15 residues. V lost 5 bases, J lost 7 bases, and 18 bases lay in between. CDR1 MNHEY and CDR2 SMNVEV come from the germline V gene (reference sequence). In addition, the sample was reused for a study of T cells of mothers and their children.

The genes are TRBV27 and TRBJ2-1; tentative D call: TRBD2 (5 bases). Sequencing was done on a sample of blood. The TCR was taken from a boy between 10 and 17 years old in good health. The CDR3 DNA reads TGTGCCAGCAGTACTGAACTAGAAATGGATAATGAGCAGTTCTTC. This encodes CASSTELEMDNEQFF.